This T cell receptor (beta chain) was sequenced during a study of regulatory T cells in long-lasting Graves disease. This clonotype was picked up a small number of times. Its specificity is unknown. Study-level results: Possibly, accuracy suffered from the small sample size.

Germline loops: CDR1 SGHTA, CDR2 FQGTGA. The CDR3 length is 15 residues. Deletions cut 6 bases from V and 3 bases from J, with 17 bases between. In building TCR beta libraries, iRepertoire HTBI primers were used together with Arm-PCR of CDR3 regions. TCRdb reanalysed the multiplex PCR reads using MiXCR and keeps one entry per CDR3 protein. The profile shows about 460,000 distinct CDR3 sequences, 14% of them singletons. Time point in this sample: newly diagnosed GD, antithyroid drugs for less than 3 months. After RNA was extracted from PBMCs, the TCR library was made from it. Separately, the same data were catalogued under a study of T cells in Graves' hyperthyroidism and ophthalmopathy. From that paper: A first-round RT-PCR of the TCR CDR3 used the HTBI primer set. In simple terms, a model built on 13 V-J features told ophthalmopathy apart from stable hyperthyroidism.

The genes are TRBV7-3 and TRBJ2-5; D tentatively reads TRBD1 or TRBD2 (5 bases each). Material: peripheral blood mononuclear cells (PBMCs), obtained at new diagnosis, from a patient treated with antithyroid drugs. The TCR sequence derives from a woman in her fifties or sixties with Graves disease. DNA of the CDR3: TGTGCCAGCAGATCCAACGGGGCAGGAAAAGAGACCCAGTACTTC. This encodes CASRSNGAGKETQYF.